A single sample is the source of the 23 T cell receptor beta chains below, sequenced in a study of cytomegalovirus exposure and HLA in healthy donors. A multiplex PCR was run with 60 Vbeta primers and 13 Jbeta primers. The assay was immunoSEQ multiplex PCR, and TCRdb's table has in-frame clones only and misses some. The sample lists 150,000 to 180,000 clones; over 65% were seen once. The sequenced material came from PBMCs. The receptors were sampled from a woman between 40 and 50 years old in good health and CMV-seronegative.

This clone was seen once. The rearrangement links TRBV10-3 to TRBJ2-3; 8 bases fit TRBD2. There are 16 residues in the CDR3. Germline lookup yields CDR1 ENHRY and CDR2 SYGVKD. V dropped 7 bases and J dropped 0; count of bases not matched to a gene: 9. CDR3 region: CAITRAGGVSTDTQYF. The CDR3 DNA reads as TGTGCCATCACTCGGGCGGGAGGAGTAAGCACAGATACGCAGTATTTT.

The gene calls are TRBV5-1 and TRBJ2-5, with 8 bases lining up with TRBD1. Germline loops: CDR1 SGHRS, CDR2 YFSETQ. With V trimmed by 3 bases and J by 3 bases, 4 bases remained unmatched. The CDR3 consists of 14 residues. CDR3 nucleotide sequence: TGCGCCAGCAGCTCCCCGACAGGGGAAGAGACCCAGTACTTC. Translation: CASSSPTGEETQYF.

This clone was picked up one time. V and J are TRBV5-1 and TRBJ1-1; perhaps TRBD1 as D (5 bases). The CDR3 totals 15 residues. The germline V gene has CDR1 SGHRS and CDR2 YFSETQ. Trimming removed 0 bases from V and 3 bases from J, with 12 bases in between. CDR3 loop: CASSLGPGGDTEAFF. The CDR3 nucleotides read TGCGCCAGCAGCTTGGGTCCGGGAGGGGACACTGAAGCTTTCTTT.

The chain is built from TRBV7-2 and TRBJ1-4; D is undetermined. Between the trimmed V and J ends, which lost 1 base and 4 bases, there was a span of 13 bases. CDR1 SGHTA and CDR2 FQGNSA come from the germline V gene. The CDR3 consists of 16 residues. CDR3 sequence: CASSLGLRSGNEKLFF. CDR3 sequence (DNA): TGTGCCAGCAGCTTAGGGCTCCGGAGTGGTAATGAAAAACTGTTTTTT. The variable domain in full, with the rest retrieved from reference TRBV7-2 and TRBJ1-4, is GAGVSQSPSNKVTEKGKDVELRCDPISGHTALYWYRQSLGQGLEFLIYFQGNSAPDKSGLPSDRFSAERTGGSVSTLTIQRTQQEDSAVYLCASSLGLRSGNEKLFFGSGTQLSVL.

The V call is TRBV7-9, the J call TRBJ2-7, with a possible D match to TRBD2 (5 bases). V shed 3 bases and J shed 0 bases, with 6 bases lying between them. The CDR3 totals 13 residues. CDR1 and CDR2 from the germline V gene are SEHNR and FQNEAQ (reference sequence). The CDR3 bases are TGTGCCAGCAGCTTCGGGGTCTCCTACGAGCAGTACTTC. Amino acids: CASSFGVSYEQYF.

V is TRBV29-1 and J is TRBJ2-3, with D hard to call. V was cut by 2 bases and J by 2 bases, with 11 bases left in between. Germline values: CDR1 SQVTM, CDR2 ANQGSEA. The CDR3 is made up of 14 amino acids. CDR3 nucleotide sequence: TGCAGCGTTGAACTCTATCGAATCACAGATACGCAGTATTTT. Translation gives CSVELYRITDTQYF.

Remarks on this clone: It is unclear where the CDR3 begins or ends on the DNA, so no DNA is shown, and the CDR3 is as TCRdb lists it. The CDR3 protein is CASSLLERETQYF. V is TRBV18 and J is TRBJ2-5; the table names TRBD2, a call not compared with the DNA. The CDR3 spans 13 residues, counting both ends. CDR1 and CDR2 (germline): KGHSH, LQKENI.

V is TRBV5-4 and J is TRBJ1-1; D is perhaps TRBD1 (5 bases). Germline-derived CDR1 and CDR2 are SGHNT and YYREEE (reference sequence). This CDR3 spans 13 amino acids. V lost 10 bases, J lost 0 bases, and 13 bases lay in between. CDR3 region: CAPGYGVNTEAFF. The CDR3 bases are TGTGCCCCAGGGTATGGTGTGAACACTGAAGCTTTCTTT. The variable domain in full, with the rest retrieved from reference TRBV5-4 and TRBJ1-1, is ETGVTQSPTHLIKTRGQQVTLRCSSQSGHNTVSWYQQALGQGPQFIFQYYREEENGRGNFPPRFSGLQFPNYSSELNVNALELDDSALYLCAPGYGVNTEAFFGQGTRLTVV.

CDR3: CASSLRTSSYNEQFF. The CDR3 DNA is TGCGCCAGCAGCTTGCGGACTAGCTCCTACAATGAGCAGTTCTTC. The rearrangement joins TRBV5-1 to TRBJ2-1, with 7 nucleotides matching TRBD2. Germline CDR1 SGHRS, CDR2 YFSETQ. Losses at the gene ends were 1 base for V and 0 bases for J; bases not matched to a gene: 1. The CDR3 has 15 amino acids.

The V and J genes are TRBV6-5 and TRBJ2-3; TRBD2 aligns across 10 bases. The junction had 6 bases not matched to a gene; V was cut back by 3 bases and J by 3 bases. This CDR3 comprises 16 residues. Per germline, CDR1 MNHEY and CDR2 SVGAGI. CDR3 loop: CASSYRSGRGTDTQYF. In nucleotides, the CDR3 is TGTGCCAGCAGTTATCGCAGCGGGAGGGGGACAGATACGCAGTATTTT.

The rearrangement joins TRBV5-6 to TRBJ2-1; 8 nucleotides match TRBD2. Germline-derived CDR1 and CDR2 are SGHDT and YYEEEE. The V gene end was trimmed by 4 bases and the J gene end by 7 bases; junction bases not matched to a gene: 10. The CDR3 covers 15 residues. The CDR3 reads CASSHLPGGGNEQFF. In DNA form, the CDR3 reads TGTGCCAGCAGCCACCTCCCCGGGGGGGGAAATGAGCAGTTCTTC.

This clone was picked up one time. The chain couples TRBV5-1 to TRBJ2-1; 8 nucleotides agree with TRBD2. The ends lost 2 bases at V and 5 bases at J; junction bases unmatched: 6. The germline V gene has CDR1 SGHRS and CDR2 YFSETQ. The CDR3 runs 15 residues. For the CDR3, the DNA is TGCGCCAGCAGCTTCGAAGCGGGAGTGGACAATGAGCAGTTCTTC. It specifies CASSFEAGVDNEQFF.

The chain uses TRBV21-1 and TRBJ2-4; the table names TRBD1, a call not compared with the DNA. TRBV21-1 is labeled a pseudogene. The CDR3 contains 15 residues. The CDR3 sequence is CASSIGTAHKNIQYF. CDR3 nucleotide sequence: TGTGCCAGCAGCATAGGGACAGCTCACAAAAACATTCAGTACTTC.

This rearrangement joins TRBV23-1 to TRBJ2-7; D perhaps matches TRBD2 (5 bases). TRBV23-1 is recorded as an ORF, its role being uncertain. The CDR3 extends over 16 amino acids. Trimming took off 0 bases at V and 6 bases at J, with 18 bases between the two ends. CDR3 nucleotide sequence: TGCGCCAGCAGTCAATCGAGGGAGCCCTCAGAGGGCGAGCAGTACTTC. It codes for CASSQSREPSEGEQYF.

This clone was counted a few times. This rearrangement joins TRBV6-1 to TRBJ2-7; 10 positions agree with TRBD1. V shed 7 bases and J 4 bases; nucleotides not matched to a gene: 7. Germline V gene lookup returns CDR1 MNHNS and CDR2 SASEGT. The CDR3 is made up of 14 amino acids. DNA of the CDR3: TGTGCCAGCACCGGTCGGACAGGGGGGTACGAGCAGTACTTC. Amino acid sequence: CASTGRTGGYEQYF.

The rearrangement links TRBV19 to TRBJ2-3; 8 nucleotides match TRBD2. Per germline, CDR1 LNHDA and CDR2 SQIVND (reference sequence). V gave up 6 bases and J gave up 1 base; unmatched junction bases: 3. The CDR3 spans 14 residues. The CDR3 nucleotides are TGTGCCAGTAGCCCGGGGGGGGGCACAGATACGCAGTATTTT. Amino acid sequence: CASSPGGGTDTQYF.

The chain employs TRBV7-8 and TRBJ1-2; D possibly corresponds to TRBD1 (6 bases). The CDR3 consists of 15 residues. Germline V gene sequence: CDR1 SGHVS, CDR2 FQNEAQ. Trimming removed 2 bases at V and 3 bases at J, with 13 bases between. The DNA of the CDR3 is TGTGCCAGCAGCTTAAGGGCGAACAGGGACTATGGCTACACCTTC. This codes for CASSLRANRDYGYTF.

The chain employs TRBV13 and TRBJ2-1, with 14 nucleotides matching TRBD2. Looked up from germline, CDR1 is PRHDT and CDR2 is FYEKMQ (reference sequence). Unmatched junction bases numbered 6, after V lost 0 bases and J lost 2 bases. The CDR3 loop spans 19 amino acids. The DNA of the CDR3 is TGTGCCAGCAGCTTAGGGGGGACTAGCGGGAGAGAAACCTACAATGAGCAGTTCTTC. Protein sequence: CASSLGGTSGRETYNEQFF. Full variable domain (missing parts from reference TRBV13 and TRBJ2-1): AAGVIQSPRHLIKEKRETATLKCYPIPRHDTVYWYQQGPGQDPQFLISFYEKMQSDKGSIPDRFSAQQFSDYHSELNMSSLELGDSALYFCASSLGGTSGRETYNEQFFGPGTRLTVL.

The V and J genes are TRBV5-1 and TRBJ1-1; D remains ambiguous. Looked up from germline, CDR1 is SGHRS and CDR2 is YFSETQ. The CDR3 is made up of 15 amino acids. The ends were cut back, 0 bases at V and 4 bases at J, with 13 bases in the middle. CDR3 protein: CASSLAVAAGTEAFF. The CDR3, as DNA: TGCGCCAGCAGCTTGGCGGTGGCGGCGGGCACTGAAGCTTTCTTT.

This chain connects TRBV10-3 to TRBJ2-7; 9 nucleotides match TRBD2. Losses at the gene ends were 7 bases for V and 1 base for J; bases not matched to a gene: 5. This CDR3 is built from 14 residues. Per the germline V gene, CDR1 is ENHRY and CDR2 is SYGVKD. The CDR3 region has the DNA TGTGCCATCATGGCACTAGCGGGTTCCTACGAGCAGTACTTC. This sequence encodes CAIMALAGSYEQYF.

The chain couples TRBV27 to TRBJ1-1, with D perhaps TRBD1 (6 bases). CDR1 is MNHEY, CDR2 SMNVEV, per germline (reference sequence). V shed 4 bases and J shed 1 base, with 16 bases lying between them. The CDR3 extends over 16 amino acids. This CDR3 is CASSSRGLGGNTEAFF. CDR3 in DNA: TGTGCCAGCAGTTCCCGCGGTTTAGGGGGGAACACTGAAGCTTTCTTT.

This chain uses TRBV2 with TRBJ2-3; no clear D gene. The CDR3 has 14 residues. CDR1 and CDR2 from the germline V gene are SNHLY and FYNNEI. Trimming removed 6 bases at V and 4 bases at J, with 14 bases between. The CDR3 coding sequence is TGTGCCAGCAGGAGATTATACGAGGCAGATACGCAGTATTTT. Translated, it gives CASRRLYEADTQYF.

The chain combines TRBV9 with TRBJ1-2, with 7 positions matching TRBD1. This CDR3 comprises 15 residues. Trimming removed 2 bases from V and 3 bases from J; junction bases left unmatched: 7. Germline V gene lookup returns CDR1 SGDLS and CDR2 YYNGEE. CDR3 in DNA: TGTGCCAGCAGCGTTCCTCACCAGGGGGACTATGGCTACACCTTC. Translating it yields CASSVPHQGDYGYTF.